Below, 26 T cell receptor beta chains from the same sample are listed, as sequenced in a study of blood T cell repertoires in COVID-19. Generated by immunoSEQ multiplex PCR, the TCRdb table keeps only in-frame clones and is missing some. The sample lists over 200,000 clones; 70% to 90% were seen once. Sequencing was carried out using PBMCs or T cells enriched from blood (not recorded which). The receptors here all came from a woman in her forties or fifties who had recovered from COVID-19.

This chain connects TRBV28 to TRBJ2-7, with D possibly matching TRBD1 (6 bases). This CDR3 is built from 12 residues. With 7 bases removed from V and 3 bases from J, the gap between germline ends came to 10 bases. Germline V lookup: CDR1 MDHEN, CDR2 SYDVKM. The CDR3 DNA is TGTGCCAGCAACCAGGGGAACTACGAGCAGTACTTC. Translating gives CASNQGNYEQYF.

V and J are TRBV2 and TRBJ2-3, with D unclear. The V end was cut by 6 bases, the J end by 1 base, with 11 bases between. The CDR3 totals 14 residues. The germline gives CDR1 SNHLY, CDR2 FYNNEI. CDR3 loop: CASRRQRRTDTQYF. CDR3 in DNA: TGTGCCAGCAGGAGGCAAAGACGCACAGATACGCAGTATTTT.

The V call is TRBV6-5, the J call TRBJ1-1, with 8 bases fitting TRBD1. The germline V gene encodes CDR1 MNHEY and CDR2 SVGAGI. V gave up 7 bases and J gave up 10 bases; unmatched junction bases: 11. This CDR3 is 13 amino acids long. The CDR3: CASMVVQGAGAFF. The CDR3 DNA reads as TGTGCCAGCATGGTTGTTCAGGGGGCGGGAGCTTTCTTT.

CDR3 region: CASTLNGAIYNEQFF. CDR3 in DNA: TGTGCCAGCACTCTAAATGGGGCCATCTACAATGAGCAGTTCTTC. The chain joins TRBV5-6 to TRBJ2-1, with D perhaps TRBD1 (5 bases). This CDR3 spans 15 amino acids. V lost 6 bases and J lost 3, with 16 bases in between. Per germline, CDR1 SGHDT and CDR2 YYEEEE.

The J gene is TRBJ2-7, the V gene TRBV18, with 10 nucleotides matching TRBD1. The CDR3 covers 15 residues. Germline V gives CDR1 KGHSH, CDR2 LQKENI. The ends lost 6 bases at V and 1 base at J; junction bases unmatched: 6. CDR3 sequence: CASSPDRGPSYEQYF. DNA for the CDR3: TGTGCCAGCTCCCCCGACAGGGGGCCTTCCTACGAGCAGTACTTC.

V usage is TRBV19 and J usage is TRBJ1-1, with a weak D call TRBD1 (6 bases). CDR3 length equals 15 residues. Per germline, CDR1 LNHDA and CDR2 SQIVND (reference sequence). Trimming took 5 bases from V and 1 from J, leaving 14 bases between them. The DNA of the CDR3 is TGTGCCAGTAGTCCCCCGGGACACCGGAACACTGAAGCTTTCTTT. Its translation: CASSPPGHRNTEAFF.

This CDR3 is CASSLGDRGVGYGYTF. CDR3 DNA: TGCGCCAGCAGCTTGGGGGACAGGGGCGTTGGCTATGGCTACACCTTC. The rearrangement links TRBV5-1 to TRBJ1-2; 10 bases fit TRBD1. Trimming cost V 0 bases and J 4 bases; bases outside gene matches: 6. This CDR3 has 16 amino acids. Germline CDR1 and CDR2: SGHRS and YFSETQ.

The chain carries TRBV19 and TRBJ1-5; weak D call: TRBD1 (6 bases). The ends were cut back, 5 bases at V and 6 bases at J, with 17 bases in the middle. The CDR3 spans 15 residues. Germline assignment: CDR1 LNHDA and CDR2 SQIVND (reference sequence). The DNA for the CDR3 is TGTGCCAGTAGTGCCCAACAGGGAAGGAGTCAGCCCCAGCATTTT. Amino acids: CASSAQQGRSQPQHF. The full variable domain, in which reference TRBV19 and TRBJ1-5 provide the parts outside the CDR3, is DGGITQSPKYLFRKEGQNVTLSCEQNLNHDAMYWYRQDPGQGLRLIYYSQIVNDFQKGDIAEGYSVSREKKESFPLTVTSAQKNPTAFYLCASSAQQGRSQPQHFGDGTRLSIL.

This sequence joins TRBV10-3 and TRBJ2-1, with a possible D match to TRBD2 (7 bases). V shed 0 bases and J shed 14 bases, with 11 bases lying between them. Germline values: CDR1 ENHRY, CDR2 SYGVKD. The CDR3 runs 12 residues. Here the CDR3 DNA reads TGTGCCATCAGTGAGTCTGAGGGGGGGGAGTTCTTC. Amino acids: CAISESEGGEFF.

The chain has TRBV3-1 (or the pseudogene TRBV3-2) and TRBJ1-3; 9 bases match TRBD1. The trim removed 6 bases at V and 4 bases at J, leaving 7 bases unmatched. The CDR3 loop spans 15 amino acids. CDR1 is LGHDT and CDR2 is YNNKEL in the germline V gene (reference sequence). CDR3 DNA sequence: TGTGCCAGCAGTCCTACAGGGGGCGCGGGAAACACCATATATTTT. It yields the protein CASSPTGGAGNTIYF.

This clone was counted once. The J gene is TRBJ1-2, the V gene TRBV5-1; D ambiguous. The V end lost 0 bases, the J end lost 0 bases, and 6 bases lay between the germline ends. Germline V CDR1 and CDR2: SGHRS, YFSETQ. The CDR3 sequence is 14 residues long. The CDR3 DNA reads TGCGCCAGCAGCTTGGACAGAGCTAACTATGGCTACACCTTC. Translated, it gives CASSLDRANYGYTF. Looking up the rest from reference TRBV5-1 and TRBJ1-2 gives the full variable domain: KAGVTQTPRYLIKTRGQQVTLSCSPISGHRSVSWYQQTPGQGLQFLFEYFSETQRNKGNFPGRFSGRQFSNSRSEMNVSTLELGDSALYLCASSLDRANYGYTFGSGTRLTVV.

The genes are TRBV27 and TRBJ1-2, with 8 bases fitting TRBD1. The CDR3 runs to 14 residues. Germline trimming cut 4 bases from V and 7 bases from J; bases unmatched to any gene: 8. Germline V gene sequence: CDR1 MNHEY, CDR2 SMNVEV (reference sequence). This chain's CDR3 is CASSYLDRAGGYTF. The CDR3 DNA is TGTGCCAGCAGTTATCTGGACAGGGCTGGTGGCTACACCTTC.

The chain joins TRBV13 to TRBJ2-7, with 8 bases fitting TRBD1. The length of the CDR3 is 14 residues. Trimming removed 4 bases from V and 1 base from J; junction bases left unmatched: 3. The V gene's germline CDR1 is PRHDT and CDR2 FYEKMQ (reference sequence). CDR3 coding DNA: TGTGCCAGCAGCTCGACAGGGGAGTCCTACGAGCAGTACTTC. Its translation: CASSSTGESYEQYF.

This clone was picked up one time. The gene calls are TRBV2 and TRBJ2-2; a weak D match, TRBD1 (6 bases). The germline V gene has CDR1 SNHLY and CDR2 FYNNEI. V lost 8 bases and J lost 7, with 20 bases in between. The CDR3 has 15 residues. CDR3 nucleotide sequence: TGTGCCAGCGACACCGGGACACCTGCCGGCGGGGAGCTGTTTTTT. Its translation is CASDTGTPAGGELFF.

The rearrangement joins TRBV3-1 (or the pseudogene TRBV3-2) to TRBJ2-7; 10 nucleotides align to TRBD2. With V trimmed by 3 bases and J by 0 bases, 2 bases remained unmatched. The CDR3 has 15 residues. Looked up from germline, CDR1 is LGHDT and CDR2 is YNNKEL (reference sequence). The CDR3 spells CASSQSGRASYEQYF. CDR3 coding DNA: TGTGCCAGCAGCCAGAGCGGGAGGGCCTCCTACGAGCAGTACTTC.

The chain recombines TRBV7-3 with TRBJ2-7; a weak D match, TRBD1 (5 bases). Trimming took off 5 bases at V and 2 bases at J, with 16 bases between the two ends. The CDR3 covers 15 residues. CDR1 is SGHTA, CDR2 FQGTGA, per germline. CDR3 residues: CASSLDSPVAYEQYF. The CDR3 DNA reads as TGTGCCAGCAGCCTAGACAGCCCTGTTGCCTACGAGCAGTACTTC.

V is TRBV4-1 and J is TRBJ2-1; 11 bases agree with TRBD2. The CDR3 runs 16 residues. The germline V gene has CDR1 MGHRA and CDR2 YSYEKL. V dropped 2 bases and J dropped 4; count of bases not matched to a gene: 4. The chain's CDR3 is CASSQIGTSGYNEQFF. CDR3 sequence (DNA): TGCGCCAGCAGCCAAATAGGGACTAGCGGATACAATGAGCAGTTCTTC.

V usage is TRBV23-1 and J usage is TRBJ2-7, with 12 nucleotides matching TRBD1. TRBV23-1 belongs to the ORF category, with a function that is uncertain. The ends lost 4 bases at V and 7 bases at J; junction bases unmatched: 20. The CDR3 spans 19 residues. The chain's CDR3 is CASSPPGGTGGAAEMEQYF. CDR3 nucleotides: TGCGCCAGCAGTCCCCCTGGGGGGACAGGGGGCGCGGCGGAAATGGAGCAGTACTTC.

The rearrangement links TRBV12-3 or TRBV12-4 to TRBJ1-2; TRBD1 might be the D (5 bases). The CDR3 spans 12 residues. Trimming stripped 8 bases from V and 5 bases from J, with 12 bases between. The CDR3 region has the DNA TGTGCCAGCGAGGCAGGGAAGTATGGCTACACCTTC. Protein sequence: CASEAGKYGYTF.

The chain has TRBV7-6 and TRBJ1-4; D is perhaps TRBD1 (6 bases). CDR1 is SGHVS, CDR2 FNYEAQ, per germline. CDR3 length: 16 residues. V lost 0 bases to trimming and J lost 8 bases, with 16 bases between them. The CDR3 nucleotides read TGTGCCAGCAGCTTAGCCTCCCGACAGGTACGGGAAAAACTGTTTTTT. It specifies CASSLASRQVREKLFF.

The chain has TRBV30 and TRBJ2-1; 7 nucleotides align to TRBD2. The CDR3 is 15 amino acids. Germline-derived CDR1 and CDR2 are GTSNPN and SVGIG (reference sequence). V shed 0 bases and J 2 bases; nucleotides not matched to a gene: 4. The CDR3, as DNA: TGTGCCTGGAGTGTACCCAGCGGGGCCTACAATGAGCAGTTCTTC. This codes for CAWSVPSGAYNEQFF.

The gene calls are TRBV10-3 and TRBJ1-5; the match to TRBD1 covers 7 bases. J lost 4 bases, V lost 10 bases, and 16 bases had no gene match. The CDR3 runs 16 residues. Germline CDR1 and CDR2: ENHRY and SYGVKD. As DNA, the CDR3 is TGTGCCACCCTCTCGGATCTTGGGACAGAGAATCAGCCCCAGCATTTT. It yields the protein CATLSDLGTENQPQHF.

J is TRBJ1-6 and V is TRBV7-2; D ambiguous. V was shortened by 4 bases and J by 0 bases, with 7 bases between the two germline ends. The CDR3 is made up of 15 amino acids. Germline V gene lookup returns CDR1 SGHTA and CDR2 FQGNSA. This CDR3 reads CASSSPSSYNSPLHF. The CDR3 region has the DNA TGTGCCAGCAGCTCCCCGAGCTCCTATAATTCACCCCTCCACTTT. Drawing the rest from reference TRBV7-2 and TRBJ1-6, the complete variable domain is GAGVSQSPSNKVTEKGKDVELRCDPISGHTALYWYRQSLGQGLEFLIYFQGNSAPDKSGLPSDRFSAERTGGSVSTLTIQRTQQEDSAVYLCASSSPSSYNSPLHFGNGTRLTVT.

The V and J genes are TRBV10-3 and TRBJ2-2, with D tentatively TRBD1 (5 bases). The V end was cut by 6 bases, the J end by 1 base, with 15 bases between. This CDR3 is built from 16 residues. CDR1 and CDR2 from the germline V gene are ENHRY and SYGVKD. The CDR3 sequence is CAISELRTKNTGELFF. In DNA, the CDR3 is TGTGCCATCAGCGAGCTGAGGACAAAGAACACCGGGGAGCTGTTTTTT.

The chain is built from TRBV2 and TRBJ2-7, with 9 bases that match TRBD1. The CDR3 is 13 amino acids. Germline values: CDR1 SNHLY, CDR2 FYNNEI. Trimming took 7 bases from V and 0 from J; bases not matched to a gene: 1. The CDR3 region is CASNRGLSYEQYF. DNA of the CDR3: TGTGCCAGCAACAGGGGGCTCTCCTACGAGCAGTACTTC.

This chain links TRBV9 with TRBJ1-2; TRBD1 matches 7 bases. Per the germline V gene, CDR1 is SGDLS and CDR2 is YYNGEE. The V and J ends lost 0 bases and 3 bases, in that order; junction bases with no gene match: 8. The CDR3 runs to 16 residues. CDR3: CASSVVRDSLHYGYTF. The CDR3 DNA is TGTGCCAGCAGCGTAGTTAGGGACAGTCTCCACTATGGCTACACCTTC.